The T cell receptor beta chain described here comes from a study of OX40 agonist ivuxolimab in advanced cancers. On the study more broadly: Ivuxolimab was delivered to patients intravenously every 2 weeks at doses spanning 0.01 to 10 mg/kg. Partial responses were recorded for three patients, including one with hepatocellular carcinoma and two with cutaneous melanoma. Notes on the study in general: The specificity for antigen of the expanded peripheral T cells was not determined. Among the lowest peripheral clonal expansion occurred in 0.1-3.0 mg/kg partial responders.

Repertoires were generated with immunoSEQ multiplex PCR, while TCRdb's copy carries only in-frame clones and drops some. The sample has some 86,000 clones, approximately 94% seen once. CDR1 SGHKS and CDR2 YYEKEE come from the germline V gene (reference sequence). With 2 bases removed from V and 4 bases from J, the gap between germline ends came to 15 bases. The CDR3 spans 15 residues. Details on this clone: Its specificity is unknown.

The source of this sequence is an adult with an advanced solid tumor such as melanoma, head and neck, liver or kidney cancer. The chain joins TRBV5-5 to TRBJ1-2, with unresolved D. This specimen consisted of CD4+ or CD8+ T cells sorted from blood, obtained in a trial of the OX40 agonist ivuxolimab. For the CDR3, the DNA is TGTGCCAGCAGCTTATTTTTCTCTACGGCCTATGGCTACACCTTC. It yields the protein CASSLFFSTAYGYTF.